These T cell receptor beta chains were read from a single sample in a study of CD8 T cells in Susac syndrome. TCRdb fed the immunoSEQ multiplex PCR reads into MiXCR, producing one record per CDR3 protein. Counted here are about 190,000 distinct CDR3 sequences, around 95% occurring once; the ten biggest clones make up 0.15% to 0.2%. Sample: CD8+ T cells from PBMCs. All receptors derive from a human donor with Susac syndrome. Each CDR3 is given with its conserved first and last residue. A D gene is named only where the DNA matches it firmly. Clone size is shown for a subset of rows, as once, few, many or a class of expanded clone.

D gene | J gene | clone size | CDR3 length | V gene | CDR3 DNA | CDR3 protein
TRBD2 | TRBJ2-1 | NA | 15 | TRBV4-1 | TGCGCCAGCAGCCCCCTAGCGGGGGGCGGCAATGAGCAGTTCTTC | CASSPLAGGGNEQFF
TRBD2 | TRBJ2-2 | NA | 15 | TRBV30 | TGTGCCTGGAACGTAGGGGGACTAGCCACCGGGGAGCTGTTTTTT | CAWNVGGLATGELFF
NA | TRBJ1-5 | NA | 14 | TRBV6-1 | TGTGCCAGCAGTACTTGGGACAGCAATCAGCCCCAGCATTTT | CASSTWDSNQPQHF
NA | TRBJ2-5 | NA | 14 | TRBV7-8 | TGTGCCAGCAGCAACAGAGATTACCAAGAGACCCAGTACTTC | CASSNRDYQETQYF
NA | TRBJ2-7 | NA | 12 | TRBV13 | TGTGCCAGCAGTTTCCAAAAGTACGAGCAGTACTTC | CASSFQKYEQYF
TRBD1 | TRBJ1-5 | NA | 14 | TRBV10-3 | TGTGCCATCGCTCCGGGACAGAATGACCAGCCCCAGCATTTT | CAIAPGQNDQPQHF
TRBD1 | TRBJ2-7 | NA | 15 | TRBV9 | TGTGCCAGCAGCGTAGACGGACAGGGGGTCAACGAGCAGTACTTC | CASSVDGQGVNEQYF
NA | TRBJ2-7 | NA | 14 | TRBV28 | TGTGCCAGCAGTTTTCAGCTGGGGACTCGGGAGCAGTACTTC | CASSFQLGTREQYF
NA | TRBJ2-7 | once | 14 | TRBV7-6 | TGTGCCAGCAGCTCCCTGACGGGTGCCTACGAGCAGTACTTC | CASSSLTGAYEQYF
NA | TRBJ2-7 | NA | 15 | TRBV6-5 | TGTGCCAGCAGTTACGAACCCTCCGGACCTTACGAGCAGTACTTC | CASSYEPSGPYEQYF
TRBD1 | TRBJ2-1 | NA | 13 | TRBV15 | TGTGCCACCAGCAGATACAGGGGGAATGAGCAGTTCTTC | CATSRYRGNEQFF
TRBD2 | TRBJ2-5 | few | 14 | TRBV9 | TGTGCCAGCAGCGTGGCGGGAGCCGGGGAGACCCAGTACTTC | CASSVAGAGETQYF
NA | TRBJ2-4 | NA | 13 | TRBV15 | TGTGCCACCAGCAGTGGAGATTGGAACATTCAGTACTTC | CATSSGDWNIQYF
NA | TRBJ2-7 | once | 15 | TRBV9 | TGTGCCAGCAGCGTTACTGGAGGGGGTCCGTACGAGCAGTACTTC | CASSVTGGGPYEQYF
TRBD1 | TRBJ1-5 | NA | 17 | TRBV7-8 | TGTGCCAGCAGCTTAGGGGGGACAGGGGGTAGCAATCAGCCCCAGCATTTT | CASSLGGTGGSNQPQHF
NA | TRBJ2-5 | NA | 12 | TRBV14 | TGTGCCAGCAGCCAAGATGAGGAGACCCAGTACTTC | CASSQDEETQYF
NA | TRBJ2-6 | NA | 16 | TRBV7-2 | TGTGCCAGCAGCTCCATGCTGGTCAAGGGGGCCAACGTCCTGACTTTC | CASSSMLVKGANVLTF
TRBD2 | TRBJ2-5 | NA | 16 | TRBV5-1 | TGCGCCAGCAGCTTGGGCGAGCGGGGGCACCAAGAGACCCAGTACTTC | CASSLGERGHQETQYF
TRBD2 | TRBJ2-3 | NA | 16 | TRBV4-2 | TGTGCCAGCAGCCCCGCGCTAGCGGGGGGTCCAGATACGCAGTATTTT | CASSPALAGGPDTQYF
TRBD1 | TRBJ1-2 | NA | 16 | TRBV3-1 | TGTGCCAGCAGCCTAGGAGGGACAGGGGATAATTGGGGCTACACCTTC | CASSLGGTGDNWGYTF
NA | TRBJ2-5 | NA | 13 | TRBV18 | TGTGCCAGCTCACCAGTACTCCAAGAGACCCAGTACTTC | CASSPVLQETQYF
NA | TRBJ1-2 | NA | 13 | TRBV6-5 | TGTGCCAGCGGGACGGCTCCTAACTATGGCTACACCTTC | CASGTAPNYGYTF